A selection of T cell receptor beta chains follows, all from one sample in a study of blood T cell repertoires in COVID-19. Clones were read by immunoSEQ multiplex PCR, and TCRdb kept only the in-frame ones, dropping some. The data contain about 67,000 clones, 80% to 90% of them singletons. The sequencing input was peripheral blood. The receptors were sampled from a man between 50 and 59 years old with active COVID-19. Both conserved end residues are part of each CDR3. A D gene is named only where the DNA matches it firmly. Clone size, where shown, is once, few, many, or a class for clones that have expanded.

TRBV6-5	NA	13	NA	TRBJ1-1	CASTGTPQDRAFF	TGTGCCAGCACCGGGACTCCCCAGGATCGCGCTTTCTTT
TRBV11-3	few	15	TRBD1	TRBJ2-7	CASSSRGQGYNEQYF	TGTGCCAGCAGCTCAAGGGGGCAGGGGTACAACGAGCAGTACTTC
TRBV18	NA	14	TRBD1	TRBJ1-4	CASSFDRAYEKLFF	TGTGCCAGCTCATTCGACAGGGCCTATGAAAAACTGTTTTTT
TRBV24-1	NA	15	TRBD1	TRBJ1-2	CATSEPGTGSRGYTF	TGTGCCACCAGTGAACCCGGGACAGGGTCCCGTGGCTACACCTTC
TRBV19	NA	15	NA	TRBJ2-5	CASSTGSGARETQYF	TGTGCCAGTAGTACAGGGTCAGGGGCAAGGGAGACCCAGTACTTC
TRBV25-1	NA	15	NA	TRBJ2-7	CASSAWTAGNYEQYF	TGTGCCAGCAGTGCCTGGACGGCGGGTAACTACGAGCAGTACTTC
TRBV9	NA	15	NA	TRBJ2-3	CASSVDGAGINTQYF	TGTGCCAGCAGCGTAGATGGGGCGGGAATAAATACGCAGTATTTT
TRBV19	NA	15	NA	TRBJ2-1	CASSPRELTYNEQFF	TGTGCCAGTAGCCCTAGGGAGTTGACGTACAATGAGCAGTTCTTC
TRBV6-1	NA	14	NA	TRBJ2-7	CASSESRLSYEQYF	TGTGCCAGCAGTGAGTCGAGGTTGTCCTACGAGCAGTACTTC
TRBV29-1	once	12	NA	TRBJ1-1	CSVSQAAAEAFF	TGCAGCGTTTCACAGGCTGCCGCTGAAGCTTTCTTT
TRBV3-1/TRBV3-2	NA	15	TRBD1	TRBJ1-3	CASSQVLQGGNTIYF	TGTGCCAGCAGCCAAGTATTACAGGGGGGAAACACCATATATTTT
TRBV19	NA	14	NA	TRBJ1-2	CASSMRPTDYGYTF	TGTGCCAGTAGTATGAGGCCGACCGACTATGGCTACACCTTC
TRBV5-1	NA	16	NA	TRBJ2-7	CASSLASGASSYEQYF	TGCGCCAGCAGCTTGGCCTCCGGTGCGAGCTCCTACGAGCAGTACTTC
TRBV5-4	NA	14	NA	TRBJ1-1	CASSSGITNTEAFF	TGTGCCAGCAGCTCGGGGATTACGAACACTGAAGCTTTCTTT
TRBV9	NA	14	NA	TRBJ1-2	CASSPSDRNYGYTF	TGTGCCAGCAGCCCTTCGGACAGAAACTATGGCTACACCTTC
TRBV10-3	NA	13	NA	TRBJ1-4	CAISESGAKKLFF	TGTGCCATCAGTGAGTCGGGCGCGAAAAAACTGTTTTTT
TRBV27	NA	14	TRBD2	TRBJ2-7	CASSQKREGYEQYF	TGTGCCAGCAGTCAAAAGCGGGAGGGATACGAGCAGTACTTC
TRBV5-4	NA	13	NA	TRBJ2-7	CASSPDGAGEQYF	TGTGCCAGCAGCCCCGACGGGGCGGGAGAGCAGTACTTC
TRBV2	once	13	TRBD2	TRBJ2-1	CASGTSSYNEQFF	TGTGCCAGCGGGACTAGCTCCTACAATGAGCAGTTCTTC
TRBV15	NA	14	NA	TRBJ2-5	CATSRGTPGGTQYF	TGTGCCACCAGCAGGGGGACGCCCGGGGGGACCCAGTACTTC
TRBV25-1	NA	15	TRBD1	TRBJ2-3	CASGGQGEGRDTQYF	TGTGCCAGCGGGGGACAGGGTGAAGGGCGGGATACGCAGTATTTT
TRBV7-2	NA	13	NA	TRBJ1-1	CASSFGGLTEAFF	TGTGCCAGCAGCTTCGGGGGTCTAACTGAAGCTTTCTTT
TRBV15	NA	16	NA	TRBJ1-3	CATRRGGEGSGNTIYF	TGTGCCACCAGACGTGGGGGGGAAGGCTCTGGAAACACCATATATTTT
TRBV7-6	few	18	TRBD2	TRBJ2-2	CASSLVVPGGTDTGELFF	TGTGCCAGCAGCTTAGTAGTGCCGGGAGGAACGGACACCGGGGAGCTGTTTTTT
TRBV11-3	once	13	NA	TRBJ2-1	CASSLGSRHEQFF	TGTGCCAGCAGCTTAGGTAGTCGTCATGAGCAGTTCTTC
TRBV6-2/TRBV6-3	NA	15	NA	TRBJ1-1	CASSPDWQKRTEAFF	TGTGCCAGCAGCCCAGACTGGCAGAAAAGGACTGAAGCTTTCTTT